The 16 T cell receptor beta chains given below trace back to one sample, sequenced in a study of PD-1 blockade in classical Hodgkin lymphoma. Every patient relapsed after autologous stem cell transplantation, and brentuximab vedotin exposure varied. Sequencing used immunoSEQ multiplex PCR; TCRdb keeps in-frame clones, though not all of them. Among 25,000 to 35,000 clones listed, just over 70% were seen once. The material was peripheral blood mononuclear cells (PBMCs), obtained before the second cycle of nivolumab. These receptors were taken from a human donor with classical Hodgkin lymphoma.

This clone was detected a few times. J is TRBJ1-1 and V is TRBV19; D unclear. There are 15 residues in the CDR3. Germline CDR1 LNHDA, CDR2 SQIVND (reference sequence). V gave up 6 bases and J gave up 6 bases, with 20 bases separating them. CDR3 sequence (DNA): TGTGCCAGTAGGGACCCCCGGGGTTTTAACGCTGAAGCTTTCTTT. Translating gives CASRDPRGFNAEAFF.

This chain joins TRBV9 and TRBJ1-3; D might be TRBD1 (6 bases). This CDR3 contains 15 residues. Germline assignment: CDR1 SGDLS and CDR2 YYNGEE. V was trimmed by 7 bases and J by 7 bases, leaving 21 bases between them. This CDR3 reads CASGGAIPSGNTIYF. CDR3 DNA: TGTGCCAGCGGGGGGGCGATTCCTTCCGGGAACACCATATATTTT.

The genes are TRBV6-6 and TRBJ2-5; D might be TRBD1 (6 bases). The CDR3 consists of 15 residues. Trimming took off 6 bases at V and 2 bases at J, with 16 bases between the two ends. The germline CDR1 and CDR2 sequences are MNHNY and SVGAGI (reference sequence). The CDR3 spells CASSPRRQDQETQYF. CDR3 bases: TGTGCCAGCAGCCCCCGACGACAGGATCAAGAGACCCAGTACTTC.

There are a few counts of this clone. At the DNA level, this CDR3 is encoded by other sequences in the same sample as well. The chain carries TRBV28 and TRBJ2-1; D remains unclear. Germline V gives CDR1 MDHEN, CDR2 SYDVKM. This CDR3 is built from 12 residues. Trimming cost V 9 bases and J 0 bases, with 6 bases left between them. The CDR3 sequence is CASSRSYNEQFF. CDR3 DNA: TGTGCCAGTAGCCGCTCCTACAATGAGCAGTTCTTC.

The V gene is TRBV18, the J gene TRBJ2-3, with 7 bases that match TRBD1. In germline, CDR1 is KGHSH, CDR2 LQKENI. The CDR3 length is 17 residues. The V gene end was trimmed by 2 bases and the J gene end by 0 bases; junction bases not matched to a gene: 8. The CDR3 DNA sequence: TGTGCCAGCTCACCAAAGGGGACAGCCTATAGCACAGATACGCAGTATTTT. Amino acid sequence: CASSPKGTAYSTDTQYF.

A single count supports this clone. V gene TRBV18 combines with J gene TRBJ1-1; a possible D gene is TRBD1 (5 bases). The V gene's germline CDR1 is KGHSH and CDR2 LQKENI. V gave up 3 bases and J gave up 0 bases, with 8 bases separating them. This CDR3 is built from 14 residues. CDR3 nucleotide sequence: TGTGCCAGCTCACCTACAGGATTGAACACTGAAGCTTTCTTT. It is translated as CASSPTGLNTEAFF. The variable domain in full, completed from reference TRBV18 and TRBJ1-1, reads NAGVMQNPRHLVRRRGQEARLRCSPMKGHSHVYWYRQLPEEGLKFMVYLQKENIIDESGMPKERFSAEFPKEGPSILRIQQVVRGDSAAYFCASSPTGLNTEAFFGQGTRLTVV.

The V gene is TRBV29-1, the J gene TRBJ2-7, with D perhaps matching TRBD2 (5 bases). Germline assignment: CDR1 SQVTM and CDR2 ANQGSEA. V dropped 0 bases and J dropped 2 bases, with 8 bases sitting between them. This CDR3 region has 13 residues. CDR3 in DNA: TGCAGCGTTGAAGATTTCGGGGCCTACGAGCAGTACTTC. Its protein product is CSVEDFGAYEQYF.

The chain joins TRBV7-2 to TRBJ1-2; no firm D call. The germline gives CDR1 SGHTA, CDR2 FQGNSA. CDR3 length equals 13 residues. Trimming stripped 8 bases from V and 2 bases from J, with 12 bases between. This CDR3 is CASSPRRNYGYTF. In nucleotides, the CDR3 is TGTGCCAGCTCCCCGAGGAGAAACTATGGCTACACCTTC.

J is TRBJ2-5 and V is TRBV7-9; D is tentatively TRBD1 or TRBD2 (6 bases each). Germline values: CDR1 SEHNR, CDR2 FQNEAQ (reference sequence). Trimming pared 3 bases from V and 5 bases from J, leaving 13 bases between. The CDR3 spans 14 residues. CDR3 amino acids: CASSFSGGAETQYF. In DNA form, the CDR3 reads TGTGCCAGCAGCTTTTCCGGGGGCGCGGAGACCCAGTACTTC.

This clone was observed a single time. This chain joins TRBV30 and TRBJ1-2; D is unclear. The germline V gene encodes CDR1 GTSNPN and CDR2 SVGIG (reference sequence). The CDR3 is 10 residues long. V was shortened by 3 bases and J by 5 bases, with 4 bases between the two germline ends. CDR3 sequence: CAWREYGYTF. For the CDR3, the DNA is TGTGCCTGGAGGGAATATGGCTACACCTTC.

This chain uses TRBV10-3 with TRBJ1-5; no reliable D call. The CDR3 length is 13 residues. The germline V gene has CDR1 ENHRY and CDR2 SYGVKD. Deletions cut 4 bases from V and 5 bases from J, with 9 bases between. Here the CDR3 reads CAISAAEDQPQHF. The DNA for the CDR3 is TGTGCCATCAGTGCTGCGGAGGATCAGCCCCAGCATTTT.

This clone has only a few counts. The chain has TRBV15 and TRBJ2-2; D is uncertain. V lost 1 base, J lost 0 bases, and 12 bases lay in between. CDR3 length: 17 residues. The germline V gene encodes CDR1 LNHNV and CDR2 YYDKDF (reference sequence). CDR3 loop: CATSRGGVRSNTGELFF. CDR3 DNA sequence: TGTGCCACCAGCAGAGGGGGTGTAAGATCGAACACCGGGGAGCTGTTTTTT.

This clone appeared a few times. The J gene is TRBJ1-5, the V gene TRBV27; tentative D call: TRBD1 (6 bases). Trimming cost V 6 bases and J 5 bases, with 20 bases left between them. CDR1 is MNHEY and CDR2 is SMNVEV in the germline V gene (reference sequence). The CDR3 runs 16 residues. CDR3 in amino acids: CASRGASGQSYQPQHF. The CDR3 DNA reads TGTGCCAGCAGGGGGGCATCCGGACAGAGTTATCAGCCCCAGCATTTT.

Only one count was recorded for this clone. The chain's CDR3 is CSVDRGLNTEAFF. CDR3 nucleotide sequence: TGCAGCGTTGACAGGGGCCTGAACACTGAAGCTTTCTTT. J is TRBJ1-1 and V is TRBV29-1; possibly TRBD1 for D (6 bases). Germline CDR1 reads SQVTM; CDR2 reads ANQGSEA. V was shortened by 3 bases and J by 0 bases, with 8 bases between the two germline ends. The CDR3 spans 13 residues.

This rearrangement joins TRBV2 to TRBJ2-7; TRBD1 is a possible D gene (5 bases). Looked up from germline, CDR1 is SNHLY and CDR2 is FYNNEI. The CDR3 sequence is 15 residues long. The germline V and J ends were trimmed by 5 bases and 6 bases, with 20 bases remaining between them. This chain's CDR3 is CASSYSAGNDLEQYF. As DNA, the CDR3 is TGTGCCAGCAGTTACAGTGCAGGGAATGATCTCGAGCAGTACTTC. The variable domain in full, with the rest retrieved from reference TRBV2 and TRBJ2-7, is EPEVTQTPSHQVTQMGQEVILRCVPISNHLYFYWYRQILGQKVEFLVSFYNNEISEKSEIFDDQFSVERPDGSNFTLKIRSTKLEDSAMYFCASSYSAGNDLEQYFGPGTRLTVT.

The rearrangement links TRBV10-3 to TRBJ2-5; 9 positions match TRBD2. Germline loops: CDR1 ENHRY, CDR2 SYGVKD. CDR3 length equals 15 residues. Trimming removed 0 bases from V and 5 bases from J; junction bases left unmatched: 4. The CDR3 DNA follows: TGTGCCATCAGTGAGTCATACAGCGGGAGGGAGACCCAGTACTTC. This encodes CAISESYSGRETQYF.